This T cell receptor (beta chain) comes out of a study of blood T cells in healthy people across ages. Study-wide results and caveats: Reliance upon unsorted PBMCs precluded definitive naive versus antigen-experienced comparison.

The CDR3 runs to 16 residues. V was clipped by 6 bases and J by 1 base; unmatched bases: 7. A note on this clonotype: Its antigen is unknown.

Next came a second PCR, run for roughly 7 to 12 cycles, which used a sample-barcoded 5' primer along with a J-beta primer mix. Each cDNA molecule was tagged by a template-switch adaptor that had 12 random nucleotides. MiXCR, applied by TCRdb to the 5' RACE reads, yields one record per CDR3 protein. There are approximately 1,000,000 distinct CDR3 sequences in the sample; more than 30% occur only once, and around 13% lies in the top ten. This chain links TRBV12-3 or TRBV12-4 with TRBJ2-3; TRBD2 agrees at 10 bases. Sequenced sample: blood. This TCR was sampled from a man between 18 and 29 years old in good health. This CDR3 reads CASRNRLAGRTDTQYF. DNA for the CDR3: TGTGCCAGCAGAAATCGACTAGCGGGCCGCACAGATACGCAGTATTTT.